Listed below are T cell receptor beta chains from one sample, sequenced in a study of shared clonotypes between healthy human individuals. TCRdb keeps only in-frame clones here, not all; method: immunoSEQ multiplex PCR. The profile shows about 2.4 million clones, 93% of them singletons. Input material: naive CD4+ T cells from PBMCs. The origin of the receptors is a young man in good health. Some clones in this sample may be carry-over from other donors' samples. The CDR3 runs from the conserved cysteine through the conserved F or W. Fields, in order: J gene, D gene, V gene, clone size, CDR3 length, CDR3 DNA, CDR3 protein. D genes are given only for firm matches. Clone size appears in some rows only: once, few, many, or a class for an expanded clone.

>TRBJ2-7|-|TRBV13|once|13
TGTGCCAGCAGCTTACAGGAGATCTACGAGCAGTACTTC
CASSLQEIYEQYF
>TRBJ1-4|-|TRBV6-1|-|16
TGTGCCAGCAGTGGGGGGAGGAGCAGATGGAATGAAAAACTGTTTTTT
CASSGGRSRWNEKLFF
>TRBJ2-7|TRBD1|TRBV28|-|14
TGTGCCAGCAGTTCACCGGGACAGATCTACGAGCAGTACTTC
CASSSPGQIYEQYF
>TRBJ2-2|TRBD1|TRBV28|-|17
TGTGCCAGCAGCCTCACCCGGACAGGGCAGAACACCGGGGAGCTGTTTTTT
CASSLTRTGQNTGELFF
>TRBJ2-1|-|TRBV7-3|-|11
TGTGCCAGCAGCTTAATCAACGAGCAGTTCTTC
CASSLINEQFF
>TRBJ2-7|TRBD2|TRBV5-4|-|15
TGTGCCAGCAGCTCGGGACTAGCGGGACACTACGAGCAGTACTTC
CASSSGLAGHYEQYF
>TRBJ2-1|-|TRBV7-9|once|13
TGTGCCAGCAGCTTAGGGGGGTGGAATGAGCAGTTCTTC
CASSLGGWNEQFF
>TRBJ2-4|TRBD1|TRBV5-1|-|15
TGCGCCAGCAGCTTGTACAGGGGACCCAAAAACATTCAGTACTTC
CASSLYRGPKNIQYF
>TRBJ1-2|-|TRBV27|-|15
TGTGCTTCGGGGTTGGTGCAGCCCCAGGGCTATGGCTACACCTTC
CASGLVQPQGYGYTF
>TRBJ2-3|-|TRBV11-3|-|17
TGTGCCAGCAGCTTAGCCTCCCCAGGGGACAGCACAGATACGCAGTATTTT
CASSLASPGDSTDTQYF
>TRBJ2-5|TRBD2|TRBV19|-|15
TGTGCCAGTAGTAGGCTAGCGGGAACGGTGGAGACCCAGTACTTC
CASSRLAGTVETQYF
>TRBJ1-2|-|TRBV4-2|-|12
TGTGCCAGTAGTGCCCAGCGCTATGGCTACACCTTC
CASSAQRYGYTF
>TRBJ1-4|-|TRBV11-2|-|15
TGTGCCAGCAGCTATTCGGTTGCAACTAATGAAAAACTGTTTTTT
CASSYSVATNEKLFF
>TRBJ1-1|-|TRBV27|-|12
TGTGCCAGCAGTCCCTCCGCAGGGTTTTGGTTCTTT
CASSPSAGFWFF
>TRBJ1-3|-|TRBV7-3|-|15
TGTGCCAGCAGCCCCTTTAGGGGGTCTGGAAACACCATATATTTT
CASSPFRGSGNTIYF
>TRBJ2-1|-|TRBV5-1|-|15
TGCGCCAGCAGCTTGGGACAGCGGGCGGGTCATGAGCAGTTCTTC
CASSLGQRAGHEQFF
>TRBJ2-7|-|TRBV18|-|12
TGTGCCAGCTCCCCTATTTTGGGCGAGCAGTACTTC
CASSPILGEQYF
>TRBJ2-3|-|TRBV5-5|-|18
TGTGCCAGCAGCTCCAGGGGCCCTCCAGACTTAAGCACAGATACGCAGTATTTT
CASSSRGPPDLSTDTQYF
>TRBJ2-1|TRBD2|TRBV19|-|15
TGTGCCAGTAGCCCACTAGCGCAAGCTTACAATGAGCAGTTCTTC
CASSPLAQAYNEQFF
>TRBJ2-7|TRBD2|TRBV14|-|16
TGTGCCAGCAGCCAGGGGCGGGGGTTGAGCTCCTACGAGCAGTACTTC
CASSQGRGLSSYEQYF
>TRBJ2-1|TRBD2|TRBV9|-|14
TGTGCCAGCACACGGACTAGCGGGAGCGGTGAGCAGTTCTTC
CASTRTSGSGEQFF
>TRBJ1-4|-|TRBV7-2|-|15
TGTGCCAGCAGCCCCAACAGGGCTCAAGGTGAAAAACTGTTTTTT
CASSPNRAQGEKLFF
>TRBJ1-1|-|TRBV5-1|-|14
TGCGCCAGCAGCTTGGATCCATCGGGAACTGAAGCTTTCTTT
CASSLDPSGTEAFF
>TRBJ2-5|-|TRBV7-9|once|15
TGTGCCAGCAGCTTAGGTGGTCTCAACTGGGAGACCCAGTACTTC
CASSLGGLNWETQYF
>TRBJ2-7|TRBD2|TRBV7-2|-|14
TGTGCCAGCAGACGGACTAGCCTCAATTCCGAGCAGTACTTC
CASRRTSLNSEQYF
>TRBJ2-7|-|TRBV9|once|15
TGTGCCAGTTCCCCGGACCTCCTAACGAGCTACGAGCAGTACTTC
CASSPDLLTSYEQYF
>TRBJ2-7|TRBD2|TRBV30|-|13
TGTGCCTGGAGACTAGCGGGAAAATACGAGCAGTACTTC
CAWRLAGKYEQYF
>TRBJ2-5|-|TRBV14|-|13
TGTGCCAGCAGGGGCACGGGCGGGGAGACCCAGTACTTC
CASRGTGGETQYF
>TRBJ2-2|-|TRBV5-6|-|16
TGTGCCAGCAGCTTCCGACTGGGAGCGAACACCGGGGAGCTGTTTTTT
CASSFRLGANTGELFF
>TRBJ2-4|TRBD2|TRBV6-6|-|15
TGTGCCAGCACGCCAGCGGGAATAGCCAAAAACATTCAGTACTTC
CASTPAGIAKNIQYF
>TRBJ1-5|-|TRBV10-3|-|14
TGTGCCATCAGCGCCGCGGTGGATAATCAGCCCCAGCATTTT
CAISAAVDNQPQHF